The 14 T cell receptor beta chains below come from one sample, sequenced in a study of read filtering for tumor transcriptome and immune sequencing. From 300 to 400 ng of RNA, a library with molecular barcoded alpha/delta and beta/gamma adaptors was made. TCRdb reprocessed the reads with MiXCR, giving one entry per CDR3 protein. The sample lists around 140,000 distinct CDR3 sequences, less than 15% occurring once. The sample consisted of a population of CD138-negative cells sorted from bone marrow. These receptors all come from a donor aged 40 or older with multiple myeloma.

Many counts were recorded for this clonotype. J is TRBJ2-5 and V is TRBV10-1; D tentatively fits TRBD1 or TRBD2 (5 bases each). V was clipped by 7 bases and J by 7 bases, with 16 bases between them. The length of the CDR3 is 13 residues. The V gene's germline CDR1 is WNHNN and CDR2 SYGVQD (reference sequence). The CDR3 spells CASTSGTLGTQYF. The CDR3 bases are TGCGCCAGCACAAGTGGGACGCTGGGGACCCAGTACTTC.

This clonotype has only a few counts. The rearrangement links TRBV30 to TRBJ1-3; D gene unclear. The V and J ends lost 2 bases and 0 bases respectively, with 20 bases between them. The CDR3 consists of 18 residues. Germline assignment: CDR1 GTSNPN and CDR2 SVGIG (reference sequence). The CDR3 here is CAWSNPRWSPGSGNTIYF. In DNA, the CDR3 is TGTGCCTGGAGTAACCCGCGGTGGTCCCCCGGCTCTGGAAACACCATATATTTT.

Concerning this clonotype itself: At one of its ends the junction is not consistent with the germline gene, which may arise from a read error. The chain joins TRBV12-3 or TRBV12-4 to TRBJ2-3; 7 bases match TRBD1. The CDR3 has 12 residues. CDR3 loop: CASSLQGDTQYF. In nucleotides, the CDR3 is TGTGCCAGCAGTTTACAGGGGGATACGCAGTATTTC.

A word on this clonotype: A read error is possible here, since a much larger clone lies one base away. The CDR3 loop reads CANMDSYHGIAFF. DNA for the CDR3: TGTGCCAACATGGACAGCTACCACGGGATAGCTTTCTTT. V and J are TRBV6-1 and TRBJ1-1, with a tentative D call TRBD1 (6 bases). CDR3 length equals 13 residues. V was cut by 10 bases and J by 10 bases, with 22 bases left in between. Germline-derived CDR1 and CDR2 are MNHNS and SASEGT.

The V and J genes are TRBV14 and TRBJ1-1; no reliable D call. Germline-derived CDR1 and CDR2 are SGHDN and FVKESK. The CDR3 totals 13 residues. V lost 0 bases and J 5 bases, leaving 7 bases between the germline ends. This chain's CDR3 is CASSQETKTEAFF. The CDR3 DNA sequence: TGTGCCAGCAGCCAAGAGACTAAAACTGAAGCTTTCTTT.

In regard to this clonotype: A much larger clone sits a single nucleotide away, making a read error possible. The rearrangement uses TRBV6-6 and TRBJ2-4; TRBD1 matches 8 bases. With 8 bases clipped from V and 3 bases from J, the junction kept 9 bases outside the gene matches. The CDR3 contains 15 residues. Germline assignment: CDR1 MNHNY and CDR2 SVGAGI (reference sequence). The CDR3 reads CASGITGGGKNIQYF. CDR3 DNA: TGTGCCAGCGGCATTACAGGGGGTGGCAAAAACATTCAGTACTTC.

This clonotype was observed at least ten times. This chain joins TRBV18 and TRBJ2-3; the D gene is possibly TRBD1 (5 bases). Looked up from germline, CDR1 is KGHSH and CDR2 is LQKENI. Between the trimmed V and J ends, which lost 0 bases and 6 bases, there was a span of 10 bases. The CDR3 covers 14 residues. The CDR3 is CASSPPGLGDTQYF. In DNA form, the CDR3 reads TGTGCCAGCTCACCACCGGGGCTGGGTGATACGCAGTATTTT.

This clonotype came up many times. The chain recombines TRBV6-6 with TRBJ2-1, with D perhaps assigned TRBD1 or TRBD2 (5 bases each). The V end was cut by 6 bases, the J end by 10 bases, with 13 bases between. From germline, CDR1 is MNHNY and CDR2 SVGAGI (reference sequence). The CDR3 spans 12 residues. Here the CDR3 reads CASRPGTDEQFF. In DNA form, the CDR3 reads TGTGCCAGCAGGCCCGGGACGGACGAGCAGTTCTTC.

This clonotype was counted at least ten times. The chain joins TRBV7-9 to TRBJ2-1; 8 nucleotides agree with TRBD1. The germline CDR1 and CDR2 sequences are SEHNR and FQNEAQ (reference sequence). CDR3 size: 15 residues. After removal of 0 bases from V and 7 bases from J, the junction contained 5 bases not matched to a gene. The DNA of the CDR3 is TGTGCCAGCAGCTTAGCGCTGAGACAGGGGAATGAGCAGTTCTTC. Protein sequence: CASSLALRQGNEQFF.

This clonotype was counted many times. DNA for the CDR3: TGCGCCAGAGTCAACCCCCGGGACAGGGTCGATCAGCCCCAGCATTTT. As protein: CARVNPRDRVDQPQHF. This chain connects TRBV10-2 to TRBJ1-5, with 9 bases matching TRBD1. CDR1 is WSHSY, CDR2 SAAADI, per germline. The ends lost 9 bases at V and 5 bases at J; junction bases unmatched: 14. CDR3 length equals 16 residues.

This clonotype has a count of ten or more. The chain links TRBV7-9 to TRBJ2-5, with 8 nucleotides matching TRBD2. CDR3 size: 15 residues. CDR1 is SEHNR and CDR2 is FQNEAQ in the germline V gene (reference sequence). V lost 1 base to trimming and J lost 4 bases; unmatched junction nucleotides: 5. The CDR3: CASSLGSGSRETQYF. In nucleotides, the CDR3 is TGTGCCAGCAGCTTAGGAAGCGGGAGTAGAGAGACCCAGTACTTC.

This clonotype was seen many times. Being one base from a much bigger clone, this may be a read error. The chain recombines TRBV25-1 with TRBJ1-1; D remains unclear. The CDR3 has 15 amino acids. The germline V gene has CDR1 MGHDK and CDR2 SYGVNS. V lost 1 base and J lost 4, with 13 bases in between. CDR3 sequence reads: CASSECKGTPTEAFF. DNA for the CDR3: TGTGCCAGCAGTGAATGTAAGGGAACCCCCACTGAAGCTTTCTTT.

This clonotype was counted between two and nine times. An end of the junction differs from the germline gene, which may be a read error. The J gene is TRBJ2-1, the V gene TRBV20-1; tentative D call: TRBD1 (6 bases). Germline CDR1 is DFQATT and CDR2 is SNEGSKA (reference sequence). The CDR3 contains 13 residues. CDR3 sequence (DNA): TGCAGAGCTAGAGAGGGGGCCTACAATGAGCAGTTCTTC. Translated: CRAREGAYNEQFF.

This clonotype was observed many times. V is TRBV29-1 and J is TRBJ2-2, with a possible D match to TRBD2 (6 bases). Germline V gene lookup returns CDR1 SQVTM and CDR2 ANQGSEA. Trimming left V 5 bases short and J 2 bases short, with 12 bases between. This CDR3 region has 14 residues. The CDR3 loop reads CSVLRGINTGELFF. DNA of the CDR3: TGCAGCGTTCTCCGGGGGATTAACACCGGGGAGCTGTTTTTT.